This is a list of T cell receptor beta chains from one sample in a study of blood T cell repertoires in COVID-19. The method was immunoSEQ multiplex PCR; TCRdb's version includes in-frame clones alone and lacks a portion of them. The sample lists about 160,000 clones; over 80% were seen once. Sequencing was done on a sample of peripheral blood. The receptors here all came from a man in his thirties or forties with COVID-19, enrolled during active disease. The CDR3 runs from the conserved cysteine through the conserved F or W. A D gene is named only where the DNA matches it firmly. Part of the rows lack a size; the others show once, few, many or a class for expanded clones.

v_gene: TRBV5-1
d_gene: -
abundance: -
j_gene: TRBJ2-5
CDR3nt: TGCGCCAGCAGCTCAGCCTCAGGTTTACGAGAGACCCAGTACTTC
CDR3aa: CASSSASGLRETQYF

v_gene: TRBV28
d_gene: TRBD1
abundance: -
j_gene: TRBJ2-7
CDR3nt: TGTGCCAGCATCCCGACAGGGGGCACGAAATTCAACTCCTACGAGCAGTACTTC
CDR3aa: CASIPTGGTKFNSYEQYF

v_gene: TRBV7-6
d_gene: TRBD1
abundance: once
j_gene: TRBJ2-3
CDR3nt: TGTGCCAGCAGCTTGGGACAGGGATATGCAGATACGCAGTATTTT
CDR3aa: CASSLGQGYADTQYF

v_gene: TRBV7-9
d_gene: TRBD1
abundance: -
j_gene: TRBJ1-5
CDR3nt: TGTGCCAGCAGCTACAGGGACAGGGGGGAAAATCAGCCCCAGCATTTT
CDR3aa: CASSYRDRGENQPQHF

v_gene: TRBV27
d_gene: -
abundance: -
j_gene: TRBJ2-1
CDR3nt: TGTGCCAGCAGTCCAAGTCACCCCCTATACAATGAGCAGTTCTTC
CDR3aa: CASSPSHPLYNEQFF

v_gene: TRBV28
d_gene: TRBD1
abundance: once
j_gene: TRBJ1-2
CDR3nt: TGTGCCAGCAGTTTCGACAGGGGGCTCCACGGCGGCTACACCTTC
CDR3aa: CASSFDRGLHGGYTF

v_gene: TRBV10-3
d_gene: TRBD2
abundance: few
j_gene: TRBJ2-1
CDR3nt: TGTGCCATCAGTGAACGAAGCGGGGGGGCGGAGGAGCAGTTCTTC
CDR3aa: CAISERSGGAEEQFF

v_gene: TRBV6-2/TRBV6-3
d_gene: TRBD2
abundance: -
j_gene: TRBJ2-3
CDR3nt: TGTGCCAGCAGTTGGACTAGCGGGGGGCCGAGACTAGATACGCAGTATTTT
CDR3aa: CASSWTSGGPRLDTQYF

v_gene: TRBV27
d_gene: -
abundance: -
j_gene: TRBJ2-7
CDR3nt: TGTGCCAGCCTTTCTCCTACCTACGAGCAGTACTTC
CDR3aa: CASLSPTYEQYF

v_gene: TRBV9
d_gene: -
abundance: -
j_gene: TRBJ2-7
CDR3nt: TGTGCCAGCAGCCCTGGACAGTACAAATCCTACGAGCAGTACTTC
CDR3aa: CASSPGQYKSYEQYF

v_gene: TRBV7-2
d_gene: TRBD2
abundance: -
j_gene: TRBJ2-3
CDR3nt: TGTGCCAGCAGCCTGGGACTAGCGATAATCTCAGATACGCAGTATTTT
CDR3aa: CASSLGLAIISDTQYF

v_gene: TRBV15
d_gene: -
abundance: -
j_gene: TRBJ2-7
CDR3nt: TGTGCCACCAGCACCATAACAGGGAAGCACGAGCAGTACTTC
CDR3aa: CATSTITGKHEQYF

v_gene: TRBV12-3/TRBV12-4
d_gene: -
abundance: -
j_gene: TRBJ1-6
CDR3nt: TGTGCCAGCACAATTTCCCCCTCACCCCTCCACTTT
CDR3aa: CASTISPSPLHF

v_gene: TRBV7-2
d_gene: -
abundance: -
j_gene: TRBJ2-3
CDR3nt: TGTGCCAGCAGCTTAGTCTCACTAGGCACAGATACGCAGTATTTT
CDR3aa: CASSLVSLGTDTQYF

v_gene: TRBV12-3/TRBV12-4
d_gene: -
abundance: -
j_gene: TRBJ2-7
CDR3nt: TGTGCCAGCAGTTACTTCTACGAGCAGTACTTC
CDR3aa: CASSYFYEQYF

v_gene: TRBV18
d_gene: TRBD1
abundance: -
j_gene: TRBJ1-5
CDR3nt: TGTGCCAGCTCACCGGTCACAGGGGATCAGCCCCAGCATTTT
CDR3aa: CASSPVTGDQPQHF